The T cell receptor beta chain under discussion was sequenced for a study of glioma-infiltrating T cells after dendritic cell vaccination. The overall study: Patients had newly diagnosed or recurrent glioblastoma and received dendritic cell vaccines.

Specified time point: after dendritic cell vaccination, including at tumor progression/relapse. Isocitrate dehydrogenase mutation was absent in all glioblastoma patients. Per the germline V gene, CDR1 is SEHNR and CDR2 is FQNEAQ (reference sequence). CDR3 length: 14 amino acids. Deletions cut 5 bases from V and 3 bases from J, with 13 bases between. Sequenced by immunoSEQ multiplex PCR; TCRdb stores in-frame clones only, minus some. This sample yields 90,000 to 110,000 clones, of which around 90% are seen a single time; approximately 3% belongs to the top ten. The starting material was blood, obtained after dendritic cell vaccination. The clonotype originates from a human donor with glioblastoma. V and J are TRBV7-9 and TRBJ1-1, with D unclear. The CDR3 region is CASSQLPPDTEAFF. In DNA form, the CDR3 reads TGTGCCAGCAGCCAGTTACCTCCAGACACTGAAGCTTTCTTT.